One and the same sample provided the 18 T cell receptor beta chains below, sequenced in a study of blood T cell repertoires in COVID-19. Clones were sequenced by immunoSEQ multiplex PCR, and TCRdb holds only the in-frame ones, with some missing. The sample has over 450,000 clones; about 88% are singletons. The sample consisted of peripheral blood. The receptors shown here come from a man between 18 and 29 years old with COVID-19, enrolled during active disease.

This rearrangement joins TRBV19 to TRBJ2-1, with D perhaps TRBD1 (6 bases). Germline CDR1 is LNHDA and CDR2 is SQIVND (reference sequence). Trimming removed 10 bases at V and 2 bases at J, with 21 bases between. The CDR3 extends over 16 amino acids. CDR3 bases: TGTGCCACCCGAGGGGGTCCGTTCTTCCCCTACAATGAGCAGTTCTTC. As protein: CATRGGPFFPYNEQFF.

A few counts support this clone. This chain connects TRBV5-4 to TRBJ2-7; D ambiguous. V was pared by 0 bases and J by 0 bases, with 4 bases between. Germline CDR1 reads SGHNT; CDR2 reads YYREEE (reference sequence). The CDR3 totals 13 residues. The CDR3 protein is CASSLDYSYEQYF. The CDR3 nucleotides are TGTGCCAGCAGCTTGGACTACTCCTACGAGCAGTACTTC. The entire variable domain, with the rest obtained from reference TRBV5-4 and TRBJ2-7, is as follows: ETGVTQSPTHLIKTRGQQVTLRCSSQSGHNTVSWYQQALGQGPQFIFQYYREEENGRGNFPPRFSGLQFPNYSSELNVNALELDDSALYLCASSLDYSYEQYFGPGTRLTVT.

This clone was seen once. The rearrangement links TRBV2 to TRBJ2-3; unclear D gene. V lost 6 bases and J lost 5, with 12 bases in between. This CDR3 contains 13 residues. The germline gives CDR1 SNHLY, CDR2 FYNNEI. The CDR3 DNA follows: TGTGCCAGCAGGCGGCTAAATAAAGATACGCAGTATTTT. It yields the protein CASRRLNKDTQYF.

The V gene is TRBV20-1, the J gene TRBJ2-3, with 15 bases lining up with TRBD2. The CDR3 sequence is 17 residues long. Trimming removed 3 bases from V and 0 bases from J; junction bases left unmatched: 4. Germline CDR1 reads DFQATT; CDR2 reads SNEGSKA (reference sequence). The CDR3 protein is CSASSGTSGGSTDTQYF. The CDR3 coding sequence is TGCAGTGCTAGTTCCGGGACTAGCGGGGGGAGCACAGATACGCAGTATTTT.

The chain is built from TRBV29-1 and TRBJ1-1; 7 bases line up with TRBD1. The CDR3 contains 12 residues. Germline trimming cut 8 bases from V and 5 bases from J; bases unmatched to any gene: 8. Looked up from germline, CDR1 is SQVTM and CDR2 is ANQGSEA. The DNA for the CDR3 is TGCAGCTTTCGGCCGACAGGGACTGAAGCTTTCTTT. It translates to CSFRPTGTEAFF. The full variable domain, its missing parts supplied by reference TRBV29-1 and TRBJ1-1, is SAVISQKPSRDICQRGTSLTIQCQVDSQVTMMFWYRQQPGQSLTLIATANQGSEATYESGFVIDKFPISRPNLTFSTLTVSNMSPEDSSIYLCSFRPTGTEAFFGQGTRLTVV.

V and J are TRBV9 and TRBJ1-2; TRBD1 matches at 7 bases. The CDR3 extends over 12 amino acids. In germline, CDR1 is SGDLS, CDR2 YYNGEE. V dropped 3 bases and J dropped 8; count of bases not matched to a gene: 4. CDR3 sequence reads: CASSGDRAGYTF. The CDR3 DNA is TGTGCCAGCAGCGGAGACAGGGCAGGCTACACCTTC.

The chain links TRBV2 to TRBJ2-7, with D maybe TRBD1 (6 bases). Germline CDR1 is SNHLY and CDR2 is FYNNEI. Trimming shortened V by 1 base and J by 6 bases, and 10 bases separated the two germline ends. The CDR3 covers 13 residues. CDR3 DNA sequence: TGTGCCAGCAGTGAAGAGGGGGTGAGCGAGCAGTACTTC. It yields the protein CASSEEGVSEQYF.

The rearrangement uses TRBV7-9 and TRBJ2-1; D is unclear. The CDR3 runs 16 residues. Per the germline V gene, CDR1 is SEHNR and CDR2 is FQNEAQ (reference sequence). Between the trimmed V and J ends, which lost 5 bases and 8 bases, there was a span of 22 bases. CDR3 loop: CASSLQLTRHFDEQFF. Here the CDR3 DNA reads TGTGCCAGCAGCCTACAACTTACCAGACATTTCGATGAGCAGTTCTTC.

The chain is built from TRBV18 and TRBJ2-1; 10 bases fit TRBD1. Germline assignment: CDR1 KGHSH and CDR2 LQKENI. J gave up 5 bases and V 5 bases, and 3 bases lay outside the gene matches. The CDR3 has 14 amino acids. CDR3 loop: CASSTDRGHNEQFF. CDR3 DNA sequence: TGTGCCAGCTCAACAGACAGGGGGCACAATGAGCAGTTCTTC.

The chain links TRBV10-2 to TRBJ2-1, with D maybe TRBD2 (7 bases). Germline lookup yields CDR1 WSHSY and CDR2 SAAADI. V lost 4 bases to trimming and J lost 4 bases, with 20 bases between them. The CDR3 is 17 residues long. The CDR3 DNA reads TGCGCCAGCAGTGGAGGGGGGGCTAGCGGTCCGTACAATGAGCAGTTCTTC. It translates to CASSGGGASGPYNEQFF.

The V gene is TRBV11-2, the J gene TRBJ2-3, with TRBD2 matching over 9 bases. This CDR3 is 15 amino acids long. CDR1 is SGHAT, CDR2 FQNNGV, per germline. Germline trimming cut 1 base from V and 4 bases from J; bases unmatched to any gene: 3. The CDR3 nucleotides are TGTGCCAGCAGCTTAGTGGCGGGAGGGCCAGATACGCAGTATTTT. Encoded protein: CASSLVAGGPDTQYF.

The chain links TRBV5-1 to TRBJ2-7; the match to TRBD2 covers 8 bases. The CDR3 is made up of 14 amino acids. J lost 4 bases, V lost 1 base, and 4 bases had no gene match. The germline V gene has CDR1 SGHRS and CDR2 YFSETQ. The CDR3 loop reads CASSLLSGTYEQYF. The CDR3 nucleotides read TGCGCCAGCAGCTTGCTTAGCGGGACTTACGAGCAGTACTTC.

The CDR3 DNA reads as TGTGCCAGTAAAGTAGCGGGAGCGTACAATGAGCAGTTCTTC. Its translation is CASKVAGAYNEQFF. The chain employs TRBV19 and TRBJ2-1, with 9 bases lining up with TRBD2. The CDR3 extends over 14 amino acids. The ends lost 7 bases at V and 4 bases at J; junction bases unmatched: 5. CDR1 is LNHDA and CDR2 is SQIVND in the germline V gene (reference sequence).

This chain links TRBV29-1 with TRBJ2-7; D is perhaps TRBD2 (5 bases). The CDR3 contains 14 residues. In germline, CDR1 is SQVTM, CDR2 ANQGSEA. V lost 4 bases and J lost 1, with 14 bases in between. CDR3 coding DNA: TGCAGCGTTGGTACTAGGCTGGGGTCCTACGAGCAGTACTTC. It specifies CSVGTRLGSYEQYF.

For this clone: Within the sample, other DNA sequences also encode this same CDR3. The genes are TRBV11-2 and TRBJ2-7, with TRBD1 matching over 11 bases. V shed 3 bases, J shed 3 bases, and the junction held 1 base outside the gene matches. Germline CDR1 is SGHAT and CDR2 is FQNNGV. CDR3 size: 14 residues. The CDR3 is CASSLGQGVYEQYF. In DNA form, the CDR3 reads TGTGCCAGCAGCTTGGGACAGGGGGTCTACGAGCAGTACTTC.

This clone was seen more than once but under ten times. The rearrangement uses TRBV4-2 and TRBJ2-1; 13 bases are shared with TRBD2. Germline V CDR1 and CDR2: LGHNA, YNFKEQ. The CDR3 consists of 17 residues. The junction had 7 bases not matched to a gene; V was cut back by 1 base and J by 7 bases. CDR3 residues: CASSQVAGLAGVNEQFF. DNA of the CDR3: TGTGCCAGCAGCCAAGTTGCAGGACTAGCGGGGGTGAATGAGCAGTTCTTC.

The chain carries TRBV18 and TRBJ2-2, with 8 bases that match TRBD1. The germline gives CDR1 KGHSH, CDR2 LQKENI. The J segment lost 2 bases and the V segment lost 6 bases, leaving 8 bases of the junction unmatched. The CDR3 loop spans 16 amino acids. Here the CDR3 DNA reads TGTGCCAGCTCGGGTGGGACAGGACACAACACCGGGGAGCTGTTTTTT. Translation: CASSGGTGHNTGELFF.

The J gene is TRBJ2-5, the V gene TRBV19; D is possibly TRBD2 (5 bases). CDR3 size: 12 residues. V was clipped by 7 bases and J by 1 base, with 7 bases between them. Germline loops: CDR1 LNHDA, CDR2 SQIVND (reference sequence). Here the CDR3 reads CASNRGQETQYF. For the CDR3, the DNA is TGTGCCAGTAATCGGGGCCAAGAGACCCAGTACTTC. Full variable domain (missing parts from reference TRBV19 and TRBJ2-5): DGGITQSPKYLFRKEGQNVTLSCEQNLNHDAMYWYRQDPGQGLRLIYYSQIVNDFQKGDIAEGYSVSREKKESFPLTVTSAQKNPTAFYLCASNRGQETQYFGPGTRLLVL.